This record concerns one T cell receptor beta chain sequence. Profiled with immunoSEQ multiplex PCR; TCRdb holds only in-frame clones, not every one. The sample contains roughly 270,000 clones, roughly 85% of which appear only once. This sample was included in a study of blood T cell repertoires in COVID-19. The CDR3 spans 19 residues. This chain links TRBV21-1 with TRBJ1-2; the D call in the table, TRBD1, was not verified against the DNA. TRBV21-1 is a pseudogene segment. This clonotype originated in a woman between 45 and 60 years old who had recovered from COVID-19. The sample taken for sequencing was PBMCs or T cells enriched from blood (not recorded which). The CDR3 DNA follows: TGTGCCAGCAGCAAAGAGAGCACGAGACAGGGACCAACCTCCTATGGCTACACCTTC. Residues: CASSKESTRQGPTSYGYTF.